This TCR beta chain came from a study of shared clonotypes between healthy human individuals. Broader study findings: The authors expected sequencing depth to affect clonotype sharing among donors.

Once extracted for a subset, genomic DNA was divided evenly among several immunoSEQ plates. Authors' data handling: There were no quality scores in the junction-only immunoSEQ sequences, so filtering differed. Here immunoSEQ multiplex PCR was the method, and the copy in TCRdb shows in-frame clones only, minus some. That table furnishes V, J and clone size, whereas the DNA furnished D and trimming. The sample includes some 530,000 clones, around 85% of them seen just once. Donors, healthy HIV-negative adults, lacked recent acute infections or vaccinations. Of note for this clone: Its antigen is still unknown.

Germline V gives CDR1 LNHNV, CDR2 YYDKDF (reference sequence). There are 17 residues in the CDR3. Trimming at V came to 3 bases and at J to 3 bases, leaving 10 bases not matched to a gene. The rearrangement joins TRBV15 to TRBJ2-5, with TRBD2 identical over 10 bases. The sequenced sample was PBMCs. This clonotype was sampled from a woman in her 40s in good health. Some clones in this sample may be carry-over from other donors' samples. CDR3 protein: CATSSQRLLAGEETQYF. The CDR3 DNA follows: TGTGCCACCAGCAGCCAGAGGTTGCTAGCGGGAGAAGAGACCCAGTACTTC.